The T cell receptor beta chain under discussion was sequenced for a study of graft-versus-host responses after intestinal transplantation. Some clones are missing from TCRdb's copy, which holds only in-frame ones; the method was immunoSEQ multiplex PCR. The table includes tens of thousands of clones, approximately 93% detected once. Points from the study as a whole: Peak circulating GvH clone levels were associated with early post-transplant HvG declines.

A word on this clone: What it binds is not known.

Trimming stripped 6 bases from V and 0 bases from J, with 17 bases between. This CDR3 has 16 amino acids. Germline values: CDR1 SSHAT, CDR2 FNYEAQ (reference sequence). The chain carries TRBV7-7 and TRBJ1-1; D call uncertain. Sample: unstimulated CD4+ T cells sorted from spleen or lymph node cells, taken before transplant. The sequence was obtained from a human donor who was the organ donor for an intestinal transplant. The CDR3 reads CASRIATRGMNTEAFF. The CDR3 region has the DNA TGTGCCAGCAGAATTGCTACTCGGGGTATGAACACTGAAGCTTTCTTT. Drawing the rest from reference TRBV7-7 and TRBJ1-1, the complete variable domain is GAGVSQSPRYKVTKRGQDVTLRCDPISSHATLYWYQQALGQGPEFLTYFNYEAQPDKSGLPSDRFSAERPEGSISTLTIQRTEQRDSAMYRCASRIATRGMNTEAFFGQGTRLTVV.